Listed below are T cell receptor beta chains from one sample, sequenced in a study of T cell repertoires in aging, cancer and after chemotherapy. TCRdb re-called the multiplex PCR reads with MiXCR, one entry per CDR3 protein. The table shows about a thousand distinct CDR3 sequences, with around a fifth occurring only once. The sequenced sample was blood. The source of these receptors is a human donor with a solid tumor. Both conserved end residues are part of each CDR3.

>TRBV30|TRBJ1-3
CAWSKQGYGNTIYF
>TRBV6-2/TRBV6-3|TRBJ2-1
CASSYGGWEMYNEQFF
>TRBV11-2|TRBJ2-2
CASSLSGELFF
>TRBV30|TRBJ2-3
CAWSTGSDTQYF
>TRBV18|TRBJ1-5
CASSQGVGNQPQHF
>TRBV28|TRBJ2-4
CASSLGTAWYF
>TRBV6-1|TRBJ1-2
CASSEAPQWSYTF
>TRBV29-1|TRBJ1-1
CSVDLGGGGTEAFF
>TRBV11-2|TRBJ1-1
CASSRQGFMNTEAFF
>TRBV19|TRBJ1-6
CAYPQNYNSPLHF
>TRBV5-4|TRBJ2-5
CASSLDWLRLTEETQYF
>TRBV6-5|TRBJ2-7
CASSYRSGGAREQYF
>TRBV7-3|TRBJ2-3
CASSFRGGPSTDTQYF
>TRBV25-1|TRBJ2-1
CASSSPGGFYNEQFF
>TRBV24-1|TRBJ2-3
CATSDPGGTDTQYF
>TRBV6-4|TRBJ2-2
CASSLTAGTGAGELFF
>TRBV4-1|TRBJ2-1
CASSQTTRSRRPYNEQFF
>TRBV20-1|TRBJ1-1
CSAIDGYTEAFF
>TRBV19|TRBJ1-1
CASSTRDTGNTEAFF
>TRBV5-6|TRBJ1-1
CASSGDSWFTEAFF
>TRBV5-4|TRBJ2-5
CTSSLGPVGEETQYF
>TRBV7-9|TRBJ1-1
CASSLAHKNTEAFF
>TRBV5-1|TRBJ2-1
CARSFRLARYNEQFF
>TRBV6-2/TRBV6-3|TRBJ2-3
CASSPGGPSDTQYF
>TRBV7-2|TRBJ1-4
CASSYQPNKKLFF
>TRBV19|TRBJ1-1
CASSGTMNTEAFF